This TCR beta chain emerged from a study of blood T cell repertoires in COVID-19. Overall study context: COVID-19 samples from acute and convalescent phases originated in the United States, Italy and Spain. Sample material is recorded as cDNA or gDNA derived from T cells, B-cell-depleted T cells, or PBMCs.

In terms of age and location, participants ranged from roughly 18 to 95 years and lived in approximately 26 US areas. Cohort 3 donors were reported recovered after two negative PCRs, clearance, or symptom resolution. This clone appeared once. Method: immunoSEQ multiplex PCR; TCRdb's copy keeps in-frame clones and lacks some. The repertoire consists of about 170,000 clones, with about 84% occurring once and the leading ten covering more than 10%. Trimming took 5 bases from V and 1 from J, leaving 9 bases between them. Per the germline V gene, CDR1 is GTSNPN and CDR2 is SVGIG (reference sequence). CDR3 size: 12 residues.

The sequenced material came from PBMCs or T cells enriched from blood (not recorded which). The V call is TRBV30, the J call TRBJ2-7, with D perhaps TRBD1 (5 bases). This TCR derives from a man aged 45-65 years who had recovered from COVID-19. This CDR3 is CAWERGSYEQYF. The DNA for the CDR3 is TGTGCCTGGGAAAGGGGATCCTACGAGCAGTACTTC.